The 18 T cell receptor beta chains below were found in one sample sequenced in a study of PD-L1 blockade in urothelial cancer. Documented time point: peripheral blood 6 weeks after treatment start. The data were produced by immunoSEQ multiplex PCR, yet TCRdb's version contains in-frame clones alone and is incomplete. The table shows about 130,000 clones, with about 82% occurring only once. The input for sequencing was PBMCs, taken around atezolizumab (anti-PD-L1) treatment. These TCRs come from a man between 50 and 59 years old with urothelial cancer.

The J gene is TRBJ1-4, the V gene TRBV6-1, with D unclear. Germline CDR1 reads MNHNS; CDR2 reads SASEGT. Between the trimmed V and J ends, which lost 6 bases and 0 bases, there was a span of 8 bases. The CDR3 extends over 14 amino acids. CDR3 DNA: TGTGCCAGCAGCGAAACTGCAACTAATGAAAAACTGTTTTTT. Translation: CASSETATNEKLFF.

The chain combines TRBV6-4 with TRBJ1-5; 9 positions match TRBD1. The V segment lost 8 bases and the J segment 6 bases; nucleotides outside the gene matches: 8. Germline CDR1 is MRHNA and CDR2 is SNTAGT. The CDR3 extends over 14 amino acids. The CDR3 nucleotides are TGTGCCAGCGGTACAGGGGGCCGGGGTCAGCCCCAGCATTTT. This translates into CASGTGGRGQPQHF.

V is TRBV2 and J is TRBJ2-3; D perhaps matches TRBD1 (6 bases). The CDR3 length is 15 residues. Germline values: CDR1 SNHLY, CDR2 FYNNEI. V gave up 1 base and J gave up 9 bases, with 17 bases separating them. The CDR3 protein is CASSEEQGVHHTQYF. The CDR3 nucleotides read TGTGCCAGCAGTGAAGAACAGGGAGTCCACCACACGCAGTATTTT.

The rearrangement links TRBV27 to TRBJ1-1; TRBD1 agrees at 8 bases. V lost 2 bases and J lost 1; bases outside the gene matches: 3. The CDR3 covers 15 residues. Looked up from germline, CDR1 is MNHEY and CDR2 is SMNVEV (reference sequence). This CDR3 reads CASSLQGAPNTEAFF. The DNA for the CDR3 is TGTGCCAGCAGTTTACAGGGGGCCCCGAACACTGAAGCTTTCTTT.

The CDR3: CASSPRSYGYTF. CDR3 sequence (DNA): TGTGCCAGCAGCCCCCGTTCTTATGGCTACACCTTC. This chain links TRBV6-5 with TRBJ1-2; D not certain. CDR3 length: 12 amino acids. Germline loops: CDR1 MNHEY, CDR2 SVGAGI. V was cut by 6 bases and J by 5 bases, with 10 bases left in between.

In its sample, this clone was seen a few times. V is TRBV7-6 and J is TRBJ2-1; TRBD2 matches 7 bases. Germline V CDR1 and CDR2: SGHVS, FNYEAQ. The CDR3 extends over 17 amino acids. J gave up 0 bases and V 1 base, and 6 bases lay outside the gene matches. CDR3 DNA sequence: TGTGCCAGCAGCTTAGTAAGCGGGGTTAGCTCCTACAATGAGCAGTTCTTC. Translated, it gives CASSLVSGVSSYNEQFF.

This rearrangement joins TRBV7-2 to TRBJ2-5; maybe TRBD2 (5 bases). This CDR3 region has 13 residues. From germline, CDR1 is SGHTA and CDR2 FQGNSA. V was clipped by 3 bases and J by 5 bases, with 10 bases between them. The CDR3 loop is CASSFEGVETQYF. For the CDR3, the DNA is TGTGCCAGCAGCTTCGAGGGCGTCGAGACCCAGTACTTC.

The chain employs TRBV28 and TRBJ1-1; D is possibly TRBD1 (6 bases). V shed 8 bases and J shed 0 bases, with 16 bases lying between them. This CDR3 region has 15 residues. Germline V lookup: CDR1 MDHEN, CDR2 SYDVKM. The CDR3 DNA reads as TGTGCCAGCCCACCACAGGGAGGGGTGAACACTGAAGCTTTCTTT. This sequence encodes CASPPQGGVNTEAFF. The full variable domain, completed using reference TRBV28 and TRBJ1-1, is DVKVTQSSRYLVKRTGEKVFLECVQDMDHENMFWYRQDPGLGLRLIYFSYDVKMKEKGDIPEGYSVSREKKERFSLILESASTNQTSMYLCASPPQGGVNTEAFFGQGTRLTVV.

This CDR3 reads CSVEGLSGVTRETQYF. The CDR3 DNA is TGCAGCGTTGAAGGTCTATCGGGAGTTACTAGGGAGACCCAGTACTTC. This rearrangement joins TRBV29-1 to TRBJ2-5; D might be TRBD2 (6 bases). Germline V lookup: CDR1 SQVTM, CDR2 ANQGSEA. Trimming pared 1 base from V and 5 bases from J, leaving 20 bases between. The CDR3 is 16 amino acids.

The chain links TRBV27 to TRBJ1-2, with D possibly matching TRBD1 (5 bases). There are 13 residues in the CDR3. V shed 5 bases and J shed 1 base, with 8 bases lying between them. Germline loops: CDR1 MNHEY, CDR2 SMNVEV (reference sequence). CDR3 DNA: TGTGCCAGCAGTGTGCAGGGTAACTATGGCTACACCTTC. This gives the protein CASSVQGNYGYTF.

The rearrangement links TRBV6-1 to TRBJ2-1; D gene unclear. Between the trimmed V and J ends, which lost 6 bases and 6 bases, there was a span of 6 bases. CDR3 length equals 11 residues. CDR1 is MNHNS, CDR2 SASEGT, per germline. In DNA form, the CDR3 reads TGTGCCAGCAGCTTAATCAATGAGCAGTTCTTC. Its protein is CASSLINEQFF.

CDR3 loop: CASRSGITLHF. The CDR3 region has the DNA TGTGCCAGCAGATCAGGAATCACCCTCCACTTT. The gene calls are TRBV28 and TRBJ1-6; no clear D. The CDR3 is 11 amino acids. Trimming left V 6 bases short and J 14 bases short, with 11 bases between. From germline, CDR1 is MDHEN and CDR2 SYDVKM.

This rearrangement joins TRBV5-5 to TRBJ1-1; D is unclear. Trimming took off 0 bases at V and 3 bases at J, with 9 bases between the two ends. There are 14 residues in the CDR3. The germline V gene encodes CDR1 SGHKS and CDR2 YYEKEE (reference sequence). This CDR3 reads CASSLAGIYTEAFF. The CDR3 nucleotides are TGTGCCAGCAGCTTGGCGGGGATTTACACTGAAGCTTTCTTT.

The chain employs TRBV6-4 and TRBJ2-5; D is unclear. CDR1 and CDR2 (germline): MRHNA, SNTAGT. V was clipped by 5 bases and J by 4 bases, with 11 bases between them. The CDR3 sequence is 13 residues long. CDR3 in DNA: TGTGCCAGCAGTCGAACCAGAGGAGAGACCCAGTACTTC. It encodes CASSRTRGETQYF.

The rearrangement joins TRBV19 to TRBJ1-1, with 9 bases lining up with TRBD1. The CDR3 runs 14 residues. Germline loops: CDR1 LNHDA, CDR2 SQIVND (reference sequence). The ends lost 7 bases at V and 1 base at J; junction bases unmatched: 4. CDR3 nucleotides: TGTGCCAGTATGGGACAGGGCGGGAACACTGAAGCTTTCTTT. It yields the protein CASMGQGGNTEAFF.

This clone is a singleton in its sample. This chain connects TRBV7-3 to TRBJ2-1, with 7 bases fitting TRBD2. Germline assignment: CDR1 SGHTA and CDR2 FQGTGA. CDR3 length equals 16 residues. J gave up 0 bases and V 6 bases, and 8 bases lay outside the gene matches. DNA of the CDR3: TGTGCCAGCAGTCCCATGCCGGGAGGCTCCTACAATGAGCAGTTCTTC. Encoded protein: CASSPMPGGSYNEQFF. Full variable domain (outside the CDR3, taken from reference TRBV7-3 and TRBJ2-1): GAGVSQTPSNKVTEKGKYVELRCDPISGHTALYWYRQSLGQGPEFLIYFQGTGAADDSGLPNDRFFAVRPEGSVSTLKIQRTERGDSAVYLCASSPMPGGSYNEQFFGPGTRLTVL.

The chain couples TRBV19 to TRBJ2-7, with unresolved D. Trimming stripped 0 bases from V and 6 bases from J, with 15 bases between. The V gene's germline CDR1 is LNHDA and CDR2 SQIVND (reference sequence). CDR3 length equals 15 residues. Here the CDR3 reads CASSIEALSPREQYF. The CDR3 DNA reads TGTGCCAGTAGTATAGAAGCTCTGTCCCCTCGCGAGCAGTACTTC.

About this clone: The junction departs from the called germline gene at one end, perhaps through a read error. This sequence joins TRBV7-7 and TRBJ2-2, with D possibly TRBD1 on 6 matching bases. The CDR3 sequence is 14 residues long. From germline, CDR1 is SSHAT and CDR2 FNYEAQ (reference sequence). The CDR3 sequence is CASSPQGLTGELFF. CDR3 sequence (DNA): TGTGCTAGCAGCCCACAGGGCCTCACCGGGGAGCTGTTTTTT.